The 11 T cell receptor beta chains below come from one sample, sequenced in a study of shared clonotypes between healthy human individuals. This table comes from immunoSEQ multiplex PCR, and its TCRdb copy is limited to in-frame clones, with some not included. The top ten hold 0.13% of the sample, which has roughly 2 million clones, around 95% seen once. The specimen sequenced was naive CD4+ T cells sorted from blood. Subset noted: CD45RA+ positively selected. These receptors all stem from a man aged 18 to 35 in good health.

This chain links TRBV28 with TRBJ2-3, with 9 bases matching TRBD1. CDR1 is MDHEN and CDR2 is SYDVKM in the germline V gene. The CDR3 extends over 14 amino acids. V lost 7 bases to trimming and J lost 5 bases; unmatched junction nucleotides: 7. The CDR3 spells CASTPGQGIDTQYF. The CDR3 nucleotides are TGTGCCAGCACCCCGGGACAGGGTATAGATACGCAGTATTTT.

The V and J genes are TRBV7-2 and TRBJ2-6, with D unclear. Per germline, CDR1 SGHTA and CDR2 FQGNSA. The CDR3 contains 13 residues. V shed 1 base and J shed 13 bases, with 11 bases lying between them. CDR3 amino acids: CASSLVSQQVLTF. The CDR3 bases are TGTGCCAGCAGCTTAGTAAGCCAACAGGTCCTGACTTTC.

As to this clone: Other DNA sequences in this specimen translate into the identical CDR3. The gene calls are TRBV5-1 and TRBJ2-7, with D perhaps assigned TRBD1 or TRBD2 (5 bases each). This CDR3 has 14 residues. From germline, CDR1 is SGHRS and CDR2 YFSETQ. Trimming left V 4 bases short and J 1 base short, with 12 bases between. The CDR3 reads CASSPGAGSYEQYF. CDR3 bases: TGCGCCAGCAGCCCCGGGGCAGGGTCCTACGAGCAGTACTTC.

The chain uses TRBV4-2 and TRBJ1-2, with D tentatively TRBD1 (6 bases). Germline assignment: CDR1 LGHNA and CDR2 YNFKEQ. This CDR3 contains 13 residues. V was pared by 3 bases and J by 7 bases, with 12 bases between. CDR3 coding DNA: TGTGCCAGCAGCCACCAGGACAGTGGTGGCTACACCTTC. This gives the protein CASSHQDSGGYTF.

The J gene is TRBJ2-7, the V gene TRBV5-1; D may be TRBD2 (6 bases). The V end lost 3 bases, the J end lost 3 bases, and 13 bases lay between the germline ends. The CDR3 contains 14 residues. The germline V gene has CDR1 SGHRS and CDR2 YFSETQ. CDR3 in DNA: TGCGCCAGCAGCTCTGGGGAGGCCTTCTACGAGCAGTACTTC. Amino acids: CASSSGEAFYEQYF.

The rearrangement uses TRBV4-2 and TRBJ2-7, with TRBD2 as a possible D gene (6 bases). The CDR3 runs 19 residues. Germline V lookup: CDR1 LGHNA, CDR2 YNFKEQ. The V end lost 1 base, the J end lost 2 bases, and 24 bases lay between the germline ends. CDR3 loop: CASSQVKGRDSHLTYEQYF. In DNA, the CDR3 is TGTGCCAGCAGCCAAGTTAAGGGCCGGGACTCCCATTTAACCTACGAGCAGTACTTC.

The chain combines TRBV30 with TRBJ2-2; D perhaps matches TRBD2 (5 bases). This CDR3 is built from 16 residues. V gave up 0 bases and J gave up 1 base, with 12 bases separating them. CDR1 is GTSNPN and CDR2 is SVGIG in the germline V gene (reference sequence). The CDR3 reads CAWSVLGVWNTGELFF. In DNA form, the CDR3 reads TGTGCCTGGAGTGTACTGGGAGTTTGGAACACCGGGGAGCTGTTTTTT.

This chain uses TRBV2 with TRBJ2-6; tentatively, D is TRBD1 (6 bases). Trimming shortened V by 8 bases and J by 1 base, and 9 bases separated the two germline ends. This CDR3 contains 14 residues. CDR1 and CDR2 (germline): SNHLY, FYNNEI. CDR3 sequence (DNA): TGTGCCAGCTCAGGGGAGTCTGGGGCCAACGTCCTGACTTTC. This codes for CASSGESGANVLTF.

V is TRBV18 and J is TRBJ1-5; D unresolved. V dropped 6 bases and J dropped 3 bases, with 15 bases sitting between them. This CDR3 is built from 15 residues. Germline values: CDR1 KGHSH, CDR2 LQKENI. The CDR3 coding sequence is TGTGCCAGCTCCCCCGGGTGGCAGCCCAATCAGCCCCAGCATTTT. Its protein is CASSPGWQPNQPQHF.

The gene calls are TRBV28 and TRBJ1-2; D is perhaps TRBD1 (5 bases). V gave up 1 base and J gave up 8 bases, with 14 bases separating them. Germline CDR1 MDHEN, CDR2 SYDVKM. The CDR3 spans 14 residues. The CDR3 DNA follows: TGTGCCAGCAGTTTATATCTGTTGGGGGAAGGCTACACCTTC. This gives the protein CASSLYLLGEGYTF.

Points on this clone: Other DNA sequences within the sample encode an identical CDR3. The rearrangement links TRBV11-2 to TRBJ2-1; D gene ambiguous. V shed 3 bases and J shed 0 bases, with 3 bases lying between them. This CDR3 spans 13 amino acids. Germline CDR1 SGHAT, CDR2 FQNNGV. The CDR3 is CASSLDSYNEQFF. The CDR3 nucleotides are TGTGCCAGCAGCTTGGACTCCTACAATGAGCAGTTCTTC.